Listed here are 24 T cell receptor beta chains from one sample, sequenced in a study of CD8 T cell repertoires and HIV-1 epitope variants. Libraries were prepared by immunoSEQ multiplex PCR; TCRdb keeps only in-frame clonotypes and omits some of them. The repertoire includes about 95,000 clones, roughly four fifths of them detected once, and roughly 25% sits in the top ten. Sequenced sample: uncultured baseline CD8+ T cells from peripheral blood mononuclear cells (PBMCs). These receptor sequences come from a male donor with HIV.

The rearrangement links TRBV4-1 to TRBJ1-4; D ambiguous. Per germline, CDR1 MGHRA and CDR2 YSYEKL. The V and J ends lost 1 base and 0 bases respectively, with 9 bases between them. This CDR3 comprises 16 residues. CDR3 amino acids: CASSQVLDATNEKLFF. CDR3 DNA: TGCGCCAGCAGCCAAGTTCTAGATGCAACTAATGAAAAACTGTTTTTT.

CDR3 in amino acids: CASSGDRDIQYF. The CDR3 DNA reads TGTGCCAGCAGCGGTGACAGGGACATTCAGTACTTC. The chain has TRBV5-6 and TRBJ2-4; TRBD1 agrees at 7 bases. The CDR3 is 12 amino acids. Losses at the gene ends were 4 bases for V and 8 bases for J; bases not matched to a gene: 3. Germline V gives CDR1 SGHDT, CDR2 YYEEEE.

The chain joins TRBV19 to TRBJ1-5; a possible D gene is TRBD1 (6 bases). Germline lookup yields CDR1 LNHDA and CDR2 SQIVND (reference sequence). The V and J ends lost 3 bases and 0 bases respectively, with 12 bases between them. The length of the CDR3 is 16 residues. This chain's CDR3 is CASSIRPGASNQPQHF. In DNA form, the CDR3 reads TGTGCCAGTAGTATCCGGCCAGGGGCTAGCAATCAGCCCCAGCATTTT.

The genes are TRBV28 and TRBJ2-2, with D possibly called TRBD1 or TRBD2 (6 bases each). From germline, CDR1 is MDHEN and CDR2 SYDVKM. V lost 6 bases and J lost 3, with 14 bases in between. The CDR3 totals 15 residues. The CDR3 is CASSPGGIDTGELFF. CDR3 bases: TGTGCCAGCAGCCCCGGGGGCATAGACACCGGGGAGCTGTTTTTT.

V gene TRBV5-5 combines with J gene TRBJ2-3; D may be TRBD1 or TRBD2 (5 bases each). Trimming left V 4 bases short and J 2 bases short, with 11 bases between. Germline CDR1 is SGHKS and CDR2 is YYEKEE (reference sequence). This CDR3 spans 14 amino acids. CDR3 in amino acids: CASSQSGATDTQYF. The CDR3 DNA follows: TGTGCCAGCAGCCAATCCGGGGCCACAGATACGCAGTATTTT.

The table lists this clone with a count of one. This chain uses TRBV10-3 with TRBJ1-6; a possible D gene is TRBD1 (5 bases). The CDR3 spans 16 residues. Germline assignment: CDR1 ENHRY and CDR2 SYGVKD. V lost 4 bases and J 6 bases, leaving 16 bases between the germline ends. The DNA for the CDR3 is TGTGCCATCAGTGGTTTAGTCGCAGGGACTAATTCACCCCTCCACTTT. This encodes CAISGLVAGTNSPLHF.

This clone appeared a single time. The chain employs TRBV10-3 and TRBJ2-1; 9 positions match TRBD2. The CDR3 runs to 16 residues. Germline loops: CDR1 ENHRY, CDR2 SYGVKD. Trimming took 3 bases from V and 4 from J; bases not matched to a gene: 7. The CDR3: CAISDLAGPTYNEQFF. The CDR3 region has the DNA TGTGCCATCAGTGATCTAGCGGGACCTACTTACAATGAGCAGTTCTTC.

V gene TRBV4-1 combines with J gene TRBJ2-1, with 11 nucleotides matching TRBD2. V gave up 1 base and J gave up 5 bases; unmatched junction bases: 7. CDR1 is MGHRA and CDR2 is YSYEKL in the germline V gene. The CDR3 runs 17 residues. CDR3 region: CASSQVPVAGGNNEQFF. Here the CDR3 DNA reads TGCGCCAGCAGCCAAGTTCCGGTAGCGGGGGGGAACAATGAGCAGTTCTTC.

The chain carries TRBV11-2 and TRBJ2-3; 8 bases match TRBD2. The trim removed 0 bases at V and 3 bases at J, leaving 5 bases unmatched. The CDR3 is 16 amino acids. Germline CDR1 reads SGHAT; CDR2 reads FQNNGV. The CDR3 reads CASSLDLAGGTDTQYF. In DNA form, the CDR3 reads TGTGCCAGCAGCTTAGATCTGGCGGGAGGAACAGATACGCAGTATTTT. The complete variable domain, with remaining parts taken from reference TRBV11-2 and TRBJ2-3, reads EAGVAQSPRYKIIEKRQSVAFWCNPISGHATLYWYQQILGQGPKLLIQFQNNGVVDDSQLPKDRFSAERLKGVDSTLKIQPAKLEDSAVYLCASSLDLAGGTDTQYFGPGTRLTVL.

The chain has TRBV7-2 and TRBJ2-7; 8 bases line up with TRBD2. V shed 5 bases, J shed 2 bases, and the junction held 17 bases outside the gene matches. CDR1 is SGHTA and CDR2 is FQGNSA in the germline V gene. This CDR3 region has 18 residues. The CDR3 region is CASSLPPIIGGGTYEQYF. DNA for the CDR3: TGTGCCAGCAGCCTACCCCCTATAATCGGCGGGGGGACCTACGAGCAGTACTTC.

This chain uses TRBV7-3 with TRBJ2-1, with D maybe TRBD1 (6 bases). Germline V gives CDR1 SGHTA, CDR2 FQGTGA. This CDR3 spans 14 amino acids. V lost 4 bases, J lost 5 bases, and 12 bases lay in between. CDR3 in DNA: TGTGCCAGCAGCTCCCCGGGACAACACAATGAGCAGTTCTTC. Encoded protein: CASSSPGQHNEQFF.

This clone has a single count. The chain recombines TRBV25-1 with TRBJ1-4, with D unclear. Looked up from germline, CDR1 is MGHDK and CDR2 is SYGVNS. The CDR3 runs 15 residues. Trimming removed 4 bases from V and 0 bases from J, with 9 bases in between. The DNA of the CDR3 is TGTGCCAGCAGTGGACCGACCGCAACTAATGAAAAACTGTTTTTT. This translates into CASSGPTATNEKLFF.

The chain recombines TRBV28 with TRBJ1-5; possible D gene TRBD1, 6 bases. CDR1 is MDHEN and CDR2 is SYDVKM in the germline V gene. The CDR3 covers 15 residues. The V end was cut by 5 bases, the J end by 2 bases, with 13 bases between. CDR3 DNA: TGTGCCAGCAGTCCCGGGACAATTGGCAATCAGCCCCAGCATTTT. It specifies CASSPGTIGNQPQHF.

This clone came up many times. The chain has TRBV5-4 and TRBJ2-6; D is possibly TRBD1 (5 bases). Germline CDR1 is SGHNT and CDR2 is YYREEE (reference sequence). Trimming left V 5 bases short and J 2 bases short, with 17 bases between. The CDR3 sequence is 17 residues long. The CDR3 spells CASSSPGRAAGANVLTF. CDR3 DNA sequence: TGTGCCAGCAGTTCCCCCGGCAGGGCTGCTGGGGCCAACGTCCTGACTTTC.

The J gene is TRBJ1-5, the V gene TRBV19, with a tentative D call TRBD1 (5 bases). CDR1 LNHDA and CDR2 SQIVND come from the germline V gene (reference sequence). V was clipped by 7 bases and J by 7 bases, with 17 bases between them. The length of the CDR3 is 14 residues. CDR3 protein: CASTNQGAGQPQHF. CDR3 in DNA: TGTGCCAGTACCAACCAAGGGGCAGGGCAGCCCCAGCATTTT.

The chain recombines TRBV7-9 with TRBJ2-7, with 7 bases identical to TRBD1. The CDR3 covers 16 residues. The germline CDR1 and CDR2 sequences are SEHNR and FQNEAQ (reference sequence). The V gene end was trimmed by 4 bases and the J gene end by 4 bases; junction bases not matched to a gene: 13. CDR3 sequence: CASSSTNDRAVYEQYF. CDR3 bases: TGTGCCAGCAGCTCAACAAATGACAGGGCGGTATACGAGCAGTACTTC. The whole variable domain, filled in from reference TRBV7-9 and TRBJ2-7, reads DTGVSQNPRHKITKRGQNVTFRCDPISEHNRLYWYRQTLGQGPEFLTYFQNEAQLEKSRLLSDRFSAERPKGSFSTLEIQRTEQGDSAMYLCASSSTNDRAVYEQYFGPGTRLTVT.

The chain couples TRBV5-4 to TRBJ2-7, with 13 bases identical to TRBD2. Trimming at V came to 4 bases and at J to 2 bases, leaving 3 bases not matched to a gene. Germline CDR1 SGHNT, CDR2 YYREEE (reference sequence). The length of the CDR3 is 15 residues. CDR3 sequence: CASSAGLAGTYEQYF. The CDR3 DNA sequence: TGTGCCAGCAGCGCGGGACTAGCGGGGACCTACGAGCAGTACTTC.

The rearrangement joins TRBV28 to TRBJ1-5; tentative D call: TRBD1 (6 bases). The V end lost 5 bases, the J end lost 4 bases, and 18 bases lay between the germline ends. Looked up from germline, CDR1 is MDHEN and CDR2 is SYDVKM. CDR3 length: 16 amino acids. The CDR3 spells CASSVLRDKGNQPQHF. The CDR3 DNA reads TGTGCCAGCAGTGTACTTCGGGACAAGGGTAATCAGCCCCAGCATTTT.

The J gene is TRBJ2-7, the V gene TRBV27; D possibly corresponds to TRBD2 (7 bases). V was pared by 3 bases and J by 2 bases, with 11 bases between. Per germline, CDR1 MNHEY and CDR2 SMNVEV (reference sequence). The CDR3 has 14 residues. The CDR3 protein is CASSFGGATYEQYF. The CDR3 DNA is TGTGCCAGCAGTTTTGGGGGGGCCACCTACGAGCAGTACTTC.

In its sample, this clone was seen a few times. The DNA of the CDR3 is TGTGCCAGCAGAAGTGCGGTTGACTATGGCTACACCTTC. It is translated as CASRSAVDYGYTF. This chain links TRBV5-6 with TRBJ1-2; D not resolved. Germline CDR1 is SGHDT and CDR2 is YYEEEE. This CDR3 spans 13 amino acids. V lost 5 bases, J lost 3 bases, and 11 bases lay in between.

This clone was seen only a few times. V gene TRBV4-2 combines with J gene TRBJ2-2, with D perhaps matching TRBD2 (5 bases). Trimming cost V 0 bases and J 4 bases, with 9 bases left between them. The CDR3 runs to 15 residues. Looked up from germline, CDR1 is LGHNA and CDR2 is YNFKEQ. The CDR3 nucleotides read TGTGCCAGCAGCCAAGAACTAGAGGGCACCGGGGAGCTGTTTTTT. It translates to CASSQELEGTGELFF.

This clone was picked up a small number of times. The gene calls are TRBV5-4 and TRBJ1-1; D not certain. The V end lost 4 bases, the J end lost 0 bases, and 13 bases lay between the germline ends. The CDR3 is 15 residues long. Per the germline V gene, CDR1 is SGHNT and CDR2 is YYREEE (reference sequence). In DNA, the CDR3 is TGTGCCAGCAGCCGCTCTAATACAATGAACACTGAAGCTTTCTTT. This translates into CASSRSNTMNTEAFF.

The rearrangement joins TRBV7-6 to TRBJ2-1, with TRBD1 as a possible D gene (8 bases). This CDR3 is built from 16 residues. Trimming pared 5 bases from V and 7 bases from J, leaving 21 bases between. Looked up from germline, CDR1 is SGHVS and CDR2 is FNYEAQ. As DNA, the CDR3 is TGTGCCAGCAGCCCCCCTCGGACAGGGAGGGCGAATGAGCAGTTCTTC. This encodes CASSPPRTGRANEQFF.

This clone showed up just a few times. The rearrangement joins TRBV2 to TRBJ1-6; no reliable D call. The germline gives CDR1 SNHLY, CDR2 FYNNEI. Deletions cut 5 bases from V and 7 bases from J, with 9 bases between. The CDR3 loop spans 13 amino acids. The CDR3 sequence: CASSLGFNSPLHF. The CDR3 region has the DNA TGTGCCAGCAGTCTCGGGTTCAATTCACCCCTCCACTTT.